A selection of T cell receptor beta chains follows, all from one sample in a study of blood T cell repertoires in COVID-19. TCRdb's table, derived via immunoSEQ multiplex PCR, lists solely in-frame clones and lacks some. The sample carries some 140,000 clones, 75% to 90% recorded once. The sequenced material came from peripheral blood. All receptors derive from a human donor in a cohort sampled during active COVID-19. Each CDR3 is given with its conserved first and last residue. Each record gives: V gene, J gene, CDR3 protein.

V gene: TRBV10-1
J gene: TRBJ1-1
CDR3 protein: CASSPGKRFVAFF

V gene: TRBV5-4
J gene: TRBJ1-4
CDR3 protein: CASSLMERSGKLFF

V gene: TRBV3-1/TRBV3-2
J gene: TRBJ1-6
CDR3 protein: CASSVRQGSYSPLHF

V gene: TRBV25-1
J gene: TRBJ2-7
CDR3 protein: CASTLGGHEQYF

V gene: TRBV27
J gene: TRBJ2-3
CDR3 protein: CASSLFAGGLGTQYF

V gene: TRBV19
J gene: TRBJ1-2
CDR3 protein: CASSPITADLYGYTF

V gene: TRBV29-1
J gene: TRBJ2-1
CDR3 protein: CSVEGARSDEQFF

V gene: TRBV19
J gene: TRBJ2-5
CDR3 protein: CASMGAQETQYF

V gene: TRBV10-1
J gene: TRBJ2-3
CDR3 protein: CASSVSSGSNTDTQYF

V gene: TRBV6-4
J gene: TRBJ2-5
CDR3 protein: CASSPQGGQETQYF

V gene: TRBV7-5
J gene: TRBJ1-6
CDR3 protein: CARSVNRVDANSPLHF

V gene: TRBV2
J gene: TRBJ2-1
CDR3 protein: CASSERVALNEQFF

V gene: TRBV30
J gene: TRBJ2-2
CDR3 protein: CAWDRGGTNTGELFF

V gene: TRBV10-3
J gene: TRBJ1-2
CDR3 protein: CAISEGQGYTF

V gene: TRBV5-4
J gene: TRBJ2-7
CDR3 protein: CASSLAARGRYEQYF

V gene: TRBV7-9
J gene: TRBJ1-2
CDR3 protein: CASSLDSYGYTF

V gene: TRBV27
J gene: TRBJ2-5
CDR3 protein: CASSLIGLREETQYF

V gene: TRBV11-3
J gene: TRBJ1-3
CDR3 protein: CASSRTGAGNTIYF

V gene: TRBV2
J gene: TRBJ2-3
CDR3 protein: CASSPPGGSTDTQYF

V gene: TRBV6-4
J gene: TRBJ2-3
CDR3 protein: CASRDYYTDTQYF

V gene: TRBV19
J gene: TRBJ2-7
CDR3 protein: CASSSPEQGFYEQYF

V gene: TRBV4-3
J gene: TRBJ1-6
CDR3 protein: CASSRRREVNSPLHF

V gene: TRBV30
J gene: TRBJ1-2
CDR3 protein: CAWTPGGHPNYGYTF

V gene: TRBV5-5
J gene: TRBJ1-2
CDR3 protein: CASRSPTPGNLYTF

V gene: TRBV11-3
J gene: TRBJ2-2
CDR3 protein: CASSLDFGGSNTGELFF

V gene: TRBV5-8
J gene: TRBJ2-5
CDR3 protein: CASSPGKFSGRGETQYF

V gene: TRBV7-8
J gene: TRBJ2-3
CDR3 protein: CASSPGQLIHTDTQYF

V gene: TRBV2
J gene: TRBJ1-4
CDR3 protein: CASSAPSTNEKLFF

V gene: TRBV7-2
J gene: TRBJ2-4
CDR3 protein: CASSLGRSSLAKNIQYF

V gene: TRBV2
J gene: TRBJ2-2
CDR3 protein: CASSGASITGELFF

V gene: TRBV15
J gene: TRBJ2-1
CDR3 protein: CATSTYGPGLAGVYEQFF

V gene: TRBV27
J gene: TRBJ2-3
CDR3 protein: CASSLRTVQTDTQYF

V gene: TRBV6-6
J gene: TRBJ1-6
CDR3 protein: CASSSGANSPLHF

V gene: TRBV27
J gene: TRBJ1-4
CDR3 protein: CASSRTTGINEKLFF

V gene: TRBV6-4
J gene: TRBJ2-3
CDR3 protein: CASSSGGLGTDTQYF

V gene: TRBV18
J gene: TRBJ1-1
CDR3 protein: CASSIQGNAEAFF

V gene: TRBV30
J gene: TRBJ1-2
CDR3 protein: CAWTTGGYGYTF

V gene: TRBV5-4
J gene: TRBJ2-3
CDR3 protein: CASSLVATGTSNTQYF

V gene: TRBV5-1
J gene: TRBJ2-5
CDR3 protein: CASSLAIIGRGTQETQYF

V gene: TRBV5-1
J gene: TRBJ1-2
CDR3 protein: CASSLGGQSPYGYTF

V gene: TRBV11-3
J gene: TRBJ2-1
CDR3 protein: CASSSQRAGGGNEQFF

V gene: TRBV9
J gene: TRBJ2-3
CDR3 protein: CASSVGGSSLSDTQYF